This T cell receptor beta chain was documented in a study of identical twins. The length of the CDR3 is 16 residues. V gave up 4 bases and J gave up 5 bases; unmatched junction bases: 7. Germline-derived CDR1 and CDR2 are SGHRS and YFSETQ. Healthy Caucasian donors formed the entire cohort. Concerning this clonotype itself: Antigen specificity is unknown.

The authors used template switching to add a universal primer site and gave cDNA unique molecular identifiers. MiXCR, applied by TCRdb to the 5' RACE reads, yields one record per CDR3 protein. The sample includes under 900,000 distinct CDR3 sequences, around an eighth of them seen just once. Study conclusions and caveats: Among beta out-of-frame sequences, excess sharing between twins appeared weaker.

This sample was also put to use in a study of yellow fever vaccine responses in identical twins. That work contributes: Reports say the vaccine T cell response in twins looked partly convergent and partly personalized.

The sequence came from a young woman in good health. The chain carries TRBV5-1 and TRBJ2-5, with 14 positions matching TRBD2. The sample comprised PBMCs. The CDR3, as DNA: TGCGCCAGCAGCCTGGGACTAGCGGGAGTTTTTGAGACCCAGTACTTC. Translated, it gives CASSLGLAGVFETQYF.